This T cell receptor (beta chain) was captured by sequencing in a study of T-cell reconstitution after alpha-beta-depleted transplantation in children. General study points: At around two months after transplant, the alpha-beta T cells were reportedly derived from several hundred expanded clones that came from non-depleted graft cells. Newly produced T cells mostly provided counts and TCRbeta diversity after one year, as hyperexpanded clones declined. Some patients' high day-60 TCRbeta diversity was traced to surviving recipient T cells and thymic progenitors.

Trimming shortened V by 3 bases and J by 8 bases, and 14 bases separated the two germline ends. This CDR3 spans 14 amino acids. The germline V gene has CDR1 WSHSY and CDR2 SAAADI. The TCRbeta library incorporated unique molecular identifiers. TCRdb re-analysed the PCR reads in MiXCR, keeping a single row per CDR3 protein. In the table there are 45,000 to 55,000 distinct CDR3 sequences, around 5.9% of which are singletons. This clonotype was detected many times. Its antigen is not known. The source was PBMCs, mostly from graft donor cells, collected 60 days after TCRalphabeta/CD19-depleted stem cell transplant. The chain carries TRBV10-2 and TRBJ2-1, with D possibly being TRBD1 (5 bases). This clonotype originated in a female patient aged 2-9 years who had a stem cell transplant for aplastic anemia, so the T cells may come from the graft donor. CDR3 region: CASSDPTQGDEQFF. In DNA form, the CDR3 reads TGCGCCAGCAGTGACCCCACTCAGGGCGATGAGCAGTTCTTC.